This is a list of T cell receptor beta chains from one sample in a study of shared clonotypes between healthy human individuals. Profiling relied on immunoSEQ multiplex PCR, and the TCRdb table lists in-frame clones only, not all of them. The data contain 2 million to 2.5 million clones, approximately 96% of them singletons. The sequenced sample was naive CD4+ T cells sorted from blood. The receptors originated from a man between 18 and 29 years old in good health. The CDR3 runs from the conserved cysteine through the conserved F or W. Fields, in order: V gene, J gene, D gene, clone size, CDR3 protein, CDR3 DNA. The D gene is left open where the match is weak. Part of the rows lack a size; the others show once, few, many or a class for expanded clones.

TRBV18	TRBJ1-1	NA	NA	CASSPTGNTEAFF	TGTGCCAGCTCACCGACGGGAAACACTGAAGCTTTCTTT
TRBV5-1	TRBJ2-7	TRBD1	NA	CASSLETGAGYEQYF	TGCGCCAGCAGCTTGGAGACAGGGGCGGGGTACGAGCAGTACTTC
TRBV7-9	TRBJ1-2	TRBD1	NA	CASSLDTTGGGGSGYTF	TGTGCCAGCAGCTTGGATACGACAGGGGGCGGCGGGTCTGGCTACACCTTC
TRBV27	TRBJ1-4	NA	NA	CASSLRGTNEKLFF	TGTGCCAGCAGTTTAAGGGGTACTAATGAAAAACTGTTTTTT
TRBV19	TRBJ1-2	NA	NA	CASSIDTGSYGYTF	TGTGCCAGTAGTATAGATACAGGATCCTATGGCTACACCTTC
TRBV6-6	TRBJ1-3	NA	NA	CASSDTSLGNTIYF	TGTGCCAGCAGCGATACATCGCTCGGGAACACCATATATTTT
TRBV4-1	TRBJ2-3	TRBD1	NA	CASSRGDRNTDTQYF	TGCGCCAGCAGCCGAGGGGACAGAAACACAGATACGCAGTATTTT
TRBV28	TRBJ1-6	TRBD1	NA	CASSPRGQGENSPLHF	TGTGCCAGCAGTCCCCGAGGACAGGGGGAAAATTCACCCCTCCACTTT
TRBV5-4	TRBJ2-3	TRBD2	NA	CASSKSGTSGGDTQYF	TGTGCCAGCAGCAAGTCCGGGACTAGCGGCGGGGATACGCAGTATTTT
TRBV7-9	TRBJ2-5	TRBD1	once	CASRDRTGSQETQYF	TGTGCCAGCAGGGACAGGACAGGATCCCAAGAGACCCAGTACTTC
TRBV18	TRBJ1-2	NA	NA	CASSGDGSNYGYTF	TGTGCCAGCTCAGGGGACGGCTCTAACTATGGCTACACCTTC
TRBV6-5	TRBJ1-1	NA	NA	CASSWGNTEAFF	TGTGCCAGCAGTTGGGGAAACACTGAAGCTTTCTTT
TRBV18	TRBJ2-3	NA	NA	CASSPPGTDTQYF	TGTGCCAGCTCACCCCCCGGGACAGATACGCAGTATTTT
TRBV28	TRBJ1-3	TRBD1	once	CASRINGQGGNTIYF	TGTGCCAGCCGAATCAACGGACAGGGGGGAAACACCATATATTTT
TRBV7-9	TRBJ2-1	TRBD2	NA	CASSSLGLAGGPLNEQFF	TGTGCCAGCAGCTCCCTCGGACTAGCGGGAGGGCCCTTGAATGAGCAGTTCTTC
TRBV30	TRBJ1-2	NA	NA	CAWLGAGSYGYTF	TGTGCCTGGCTGGGGGCCGGGAGCTATGGCTACACCTTC
TRBV25-1	TRBJ2-3	TRBD2	NA	CASSIAGGTDTQYF	TGTGCCAGCAGTATAGCGGGAGGGACAGATACGCAGTATTTT
TRBV7-9	TRBJ2-7	NA	NA	CASSYDSPYEQYF	TGTGCCAGCAGCTACGACAGTCCCTACGAGCAGTACTTC
TRBV5-1	TRBJ1-5	NA	NA	CASSLGAVEGNQPQHF	TGCGCCAGCAGCTTGGGGGCGGTGGAAGGCAATCAGCCCCAGCATTTT
TRBV28	TRBJ1-1	NA	NA	CASSPMVTEAFF	TGTGCCAGCAGTCCTATGGTCACTGAAGCTTTCTTT
TRBV30	TRBJ1-2	NA	NA	CAWSVDISVGRALDGYTF	TGTGCCTGGAGTGTAGACATTTCGGTCGGCAGGGCACTGGATGGCTACACCTTC
TRBV4-1	TRBJ2-7	TRBD1	NA	CASSLISGTGVYEQYF	TGCGCCAGCAGCCTTATTTCCGGGACAGGGGTCTACGAGCAGTACTTC
TRBV4-1	TRBJ1-1	NA	NA	CASSQDRGNTEAFF	TGCGCCAGCAGCCAAGATCGCGGGAACACTGAAGCTTTCTTT
TRBV20-1	TRBJ1-1	NA	NA	CSATRDLGAFF	TGCAGTGCTACCCGGGACCTAGGGGCTTTCTTT
TRBV18	TRBJ2-3	NA	NA	CASSPLSGFSTDTQYF	TGTGCCAGCTCACCACTGAGCGGCTTTAGCACAGATACGCAGTATTTT
TRBV11-2	TRBJ1-6	TRBD1	once	CASSFGQGDSPLHF	TGTGCCAGCAGCTTCGGGCAGGGGGATTCACCCCTCCACTTT
TRBV7-9	TRBJ2-1	TRBD2	NA	CASSLSGTFRRNEQFF	TGTGCCAGCAGCTTAAGCGGGACCTTCAGAAGGAATGAGCAGTTCTTC
TRBV6-1	TRBJ2-3	NA	NA	CASSDKRGDTQYF	TGTGCCAGCAGTGATAAAAGGGGGGATACGCAGTATTTT
TRBV30	TRBJ1-5	NA	NA	CAWRDPGSNQPQHF	TGTGCCTGGAGGGACCCCGGGAGCAATCAGCCCCAGCATTTT